The rows below give T cell receptor beta chains drawn from one sample of a study of cytomegalovirus exposure and HLA in healthy donors. Method: immunoSEQ multiplex PCR; TCRdb's copy keeps in-frame clones and lacks some. The data hold under 80,000 clones, with around 80% observed a single time. What was sequenced was PBMCs. The receptor source for this set is a man aged 50 to 59 in good health and CMV-seropositive. The CDR3 runs from the conserved cysteine through the conserved F or W. Fields, in order: D gene, J gene, clone size, V gene, CDR3 protein, CDR3 DNA. D genes are given only for firm matches. Expanded clones are given a class, and other clones once, few, many or no size at all.

- TRBJ2-2 - TRBV19 CASKSSGPYRRTGELFF TGTGCCAGTAAGAGCAGCGGGCCATACCGGCGCACCGGGGAGCTGTTTTTT
TRBD1 TRBJ1-1 - TRBV27 CASSTTGIESEAFF TGTGCCAGCAGTACGACAGGGATTGAGAGTGAAGCTTTCTTT
TRBD1 TRBJ1-2 - TRBV7-3 CASSLDRGSGYTF TGTGCCAGCAGCCTAGACAGGGGTAGCGGCTACACCTTC
- TRBJ2-7 - TRBV21-1 CASSPQSSYEQYF TGTGCCAGCAGCCCTCAGTCCTCATACGAGCAGTACTTC
- TRBJ1-2 - TRBV6-1 CASSVNGGTNYGYTF TGTGCCAGCAGCGTCAATGGTGGGACAAACTATGGCTACACCTTC
TRBD1 TRBJ1-4 - TRBV5-1 CASSLADRVEEKLFF TGCGCCAGCAGCTTGGCCGACAGGGTGGAAGAAAAACTGTTTTTT
- TRBJ2-5 few TRBV2 CASSSSRVQETQYF -
- TRBJ1-2 - TRBV27 CASSPAGYYGYTF TGTGCCAGCAGTCCAGCAGGGTACTATGGCTACACCTTC
- TRBJ2-1 once TRBV4-3 CASSQDTAGVRLYNEQFF TGCGCCAGCAGCCAAGATACCGCCGGGGTCAGACTCTACAATGAGCAGTTCTTC
TRBD2 TRBJ2-1 - TRBV7-2 CASSLRAGGREQFF TGTGCCAGCAGCTTAAGGGCGGGGGGTAGAGAGCAGTTCTTC
TRBD1 TRBJ1-1 few TRBV7-3 CASSSDRGMNTEAFF TGTGCCAGCAGCTCCGACAGGGGAATGAACACTGAAGCTTTCTTT
TRBD2 TRBJ2-3 - TRBV11-2 CASSFLAGGPNTDTQYF TGTGCCAGCAGCTTCCTGGCGGGGGGGCCCAACACAGATACGCAGTATTTT
TRBD1 TRBJ1-1 - TRBV19 CASSIQGANTEAFF TGTGCCAGTAGTATACAGGGGGCGAACACTGAAGCTTTCTTT
TRBD1 TRBJ1-5 - TRBV10-3 CAISEFRQGHNQPQHF TGTGCCATCAGTGAGTTTAGACAGGGACACAATCAGCCCCAGCATTTT
- TRBJ1-2 - TRBV20-1 CSLAPGHGYTF TGCTCCCTTGCCCCAGGGCATGGCTACACCTTC
- TRBJ1-1 - TRBV30 CAWSVAGLSTEAFF TGTGCCTGGAGTGTGGCGGGATTATCGACTGAAGCTTTCTTT
- TRBJ2-7 - TRBV7-9 CASSPQGGSGYEQYF TGTGCCAGCAGCCCCCAGGGGGGCAGTGGGTACGAGCAGTACTTC
- TRBJ2-7 - TRBV14 CASSPREIRTREQYF TGTGCCAGCAGCCCCCGGGAGATTAGAACGAGGGAGCAGTACTTC